The 8 T cell receptor beta chains in this list originate from one sample, sequenced in a study of shared clonotypes between healthy human individuals. TCRdb keeps only in-frame clones here, not all; method: immunoSEQ multiplex PCR. Altogether about 2.1 million clones are present, over 85% being singletons, with the ten largest covering roughly 1.7%. CD8 cells regarded as naive lacked CD45RO, were positively chosen for CCR7, and omitted terminally differentiated effector memory CD45RA+ cells. The sequenced sample consisted of naive CD8+ T cells from PBMCs. Receptors originate from a man between 18 and 35 years old in good health. Some clones in this sample may be carry-over from other donors' samples.

The V gene is TRBV21-1, the J gene TRBJ2-7; TRBD1 reflects the table's D call only, with no check against the DNA. TRBV21-1 is a pseudogene locus. The CDR3 runs to 16 residues. The CDR3 is CASSKVRTGFIYEQYF. The CDR3 region has the DNA TGTGCCAGCAGCAAAGTACGGACAGGGTTTATCTACGAGCAGTACTTC.

The V gene is TRBV30, the J gene TRBJ2-7; D gene unclear. This CDR3 has 12 amino acids. V lost 1 base to trimming and J lost 5 bases, with 9 bases between them. The germline gives CDR1 GTSNPN, CDR2 SVGIG (reference sequence). CDR3 DNA: TGTGCCTGGAGTGCGGCGGACCACGAGCAGTACTTC. It translates to CAWSAADHEQYF.

This chain joins TRBV7-9 and TRBJ2-2; no clear D gene. Germline CDR1 reads SEHNR; CDR2 reads FQNEAQ (reference sequence). V lost 4 bases to trimming and J lost 4 bases, with 7 bases between them. The CDR3 is made up of 13 amino acids. DNA for the CDR3: TGTGCCAGCAGCTGGACCTCCACCGGGGAGCTGTTTTTT. Protein: CASSWTSTGELFF.

V and J are TRBV7-6 and TRBJ1-1, with D perhaps TRBD1 (5 bases). The V end was cut by 5 bases, the J end by 0 bases, with 13 bases between. This CDR3 spans 15 amino acids. Looked up from germline, CDR1 is SGHVS and CDR2 is FNYEAQ. The CDR3 DNA follows: TGTGCCAGCAGCGCCCTCGAGGACATGAACACTGAAGCTTTCTTT. This codes for CASSALEDMNTEAFF.

J is TRBJ1-1 and V is TRBV5-6; D call uncertain. Germline lookup yields CDR1 SGHDT and CDR2 YYEEEE. The V gene lost 1 base and the J gene lost 1 base, with 8 bases spanning the gap. The CDR3 has 14 amino acids. The CDR3 loop reads CASSLPGENTEAFF. The CDR3 DNA is TGTGCCAGCAGCTTGCCGGGAGAGAACACTGAAGCTTTCTTT.

The chain recombines TRBV5-8 with TRBJ2-3, with TRBD1 matching over 8 bases. The CDR3 extends over 15 amino acids. Germline trimming cut 4 bases from V and 2 bases from J; bases unmatched to any gene: 6. Germline loops: CDR1 SGHTS, CDR2 YDEGEE. In DNA, the CDR3 is TGTGCCAGCAGCCCCCAGGGGGCCCTCACAGATACGCAGTATTTT. Protein sequence: CASSPQGALTDTQYF.

The J gene is TRBJ2-3, the V gene TRBV4-1, with 11 bases lining up with TRBD2. The J segment lost 0 bases and the V segment lost 4 bases, leaving 15 bases of the junction unmatched. The CDR3 loop spans 20 amino acids. CDR1 is MGHRA and CDR2 is YSYEKL in the germline V gene. The CDR3: CASSPKGSGRAQTSTDTQYF. CDR3 DNA: TGCGCCAGCAGCCCTAAAGGTAGCGGGAGGGCCCAAACTAGCACAGATACGCAGTATTTT.

The V and J genes are TRBV27 and TRBJ2-7, with D perhaps assigned TRBD1 or TRBD2 (5 bases each). V lost 8 bases, J lost 5 bases, and 19 bases lay in between. The germline CDR1 and CDR2 sequences are MNHEY and SMNVEV (reference sequence). The length of the CDR3 is 14 residues. CDR3 DNA: TGTGCCAGCGGCCCGCGAGGGGCTAAGGACGAGCAGTACTTC. This translates into CASGPRGAKDEQYF.